The text below deals with one T cell receptor beta chain. The data were obtained in a study of CD8+ T cells in alopecia areata. Noted treatment: oral pan-JAK inhibitor, 5-10 mg twice daily. Per germline, CDR1 SGHDT and CDR2 YYEEEE. This CDR3 spans 14 amino acids. Trimming at V came to 2 bases and at J to 1 base, leaving 1 base not matched to a gene. Following RNA extraction, reverse transcription yielded cDNA that acted as the sequencing template. Sequencing was performed with immunoSEQ multiplex PCR; in TCRdb, only in-frame clones are kept and a portion is missing. The sample records around 200,000 clones, 40% to 65% being singletons.

V and J are TRBV5-6 and TRBJ1-1, with 8 bases lining up with TRBD1. The clonotype was recovered from a human donor with alopecia areata. Sequenced material: CD8+ T cells sorted from blood, taken at week 24, from a patient treated with tofacitinib. The DNA for the CDR3 is TGTGCCAGCAGCTTACAGGGGGGGAACACTGAAGCTTTCTTT. Its translation is CASSLQGGNTEAFF.